These 14 T cell receptor beta chains were sequenced from one sample in a study of post-analysis software for immune sequencing data. Study results and caveats: Elevated frequency relative to controls characterized 4 or 5 TRBV segments in patients, TRBV5-6, TRBV5-1 and TRBV20-1 among them.

These TCRs are of unknown antigen specificity. TCR beta cDNA libraries had unique molecular identifiers. In TCRdb, the PCR reads were re-called with MiXCR into one record per CDR3 protein. The sample has more than 350,000 distinct CDR3 sequences, less than 40% seen once. Source material: blood. These receptors originate from a girl aged 2 to 10 with multiple sclerosis.

The chain combines TRBV5-1 with TRBJ2-7; TRBD1 matches 8 bases. J was trimmed by 2 bases and V by 0 bases; bases with no gene match: 4. The CDR3 is 15 residues long. Per germline, CDR1 SGHRS and CDR2 YFSETQ. CDR3 residues: CASSLELGQAYEQYF. CDR3 nucleotides: TGCGCCAGCAGCTTGGAGTTGGGACAGGCCTACGAGCAGTACTTC.

Only a few counts were recorded for this clonotype. In DNA, the CDR3 is TGCAGCGTTGGGGGGGCATACTACGAGCAGTACTTC. Protein sequence: CSVGGAYYEQYF. The rearrangement links TRBV29-1 to TRBJ2-7, with D perhaps given as TRBD1 or TRBD2 (6 bases each). With 4 bases removed from V and 3 bases from J, the gap between germline ends came to 10 bases. This CDR3 spans 12 amino acids. Germline-derived CDR1 and CDR2 are SQVTM and ANQGSEA.

The chain joins TRBV6-2 or TRBV6-3 to TRBJ2-5; D might be TRBD2 (5 bases). From germline, CDR1 is MNHEY and CDR2 SVGEGT. Trimming took 6 bases from V and 5 from J, leaving 16 bases between them. The CDR3 consists of 14 residues. This CDR3 is CASRGLSGEETQYF. DNA of the CDR3: TGTGCCAGCAGAGGCCTCTCTGGGGAGGAGACCCAGTACTTC.

This sequence joins TRBV5-6 and TRBJ1-2; D not resolved. CDR1 and CDR2 (germline): SGHDT, YYEEEE. The CDR3 totals 12 residues. V was pared by 0 bases and J by 7 bases, with 7 bases between. CDR3 bases: TGTGCCAGCAGCTTGGGAGGGAGTGGCTACACCTTC. Translating gives CASSLGGSGYTF.

The chain links TRBV29-1 to TRBJ2-7; tentatively, D is TRBD1 (5 bases). CDR1 SQVTM and CDR2 ANQGSEA come from the germline V gene. The CDR3 sequence is 13 residues long. V gave up 4 bases and J gave up 2 bases, with 12 bases separating them. The CDR3 loop reads CSVAHRLAYEQYF. CDR3 nucleotide sequence: TGCAGCGTTGCCCACAGGTTGGCCTACGAGCAGTACTTC.

This CDR3 is CSVRAQGPEKLFF. DNA for the CDR3: TGCAGCGTTCGCGCCCAGGGGCCCGAAAAACTGTTTTTT. The rearrangement uses TRBV29-1 and TRBJ1-4, with D possibly TRBD1 on 6 matching bases. The CDR3 runs 13 residues. V was shortened by 5 bases and J by 8 bases, with 15 bases between the two germline ends. The germline CDR1 and CDR2 sequences are SQVTM and ANQGSEA.

The sample holds a few counts of this clonotype. The chain couples TRBV28 to TRBJ2-3, with D maybe TRBD1 (5 bases). This CDR3 contains 15 residues. Germline CDR1 and CDR2: MDHEN and SYDVKM. Trimming left V 1 base short and J 3 bases short, with 11 bases between. The CDR3 nucleotides are TGTGCCAGCAGTTTATTTGGGGCCGTAACAGATACGCAGTATTTT. Translation: CASSLFGAVTDTQYF.

V is TRBV20-1 and J is TRBJ2-1; tentatively, D is TRBD2 (6 bases). This CDR3 spans 12 amino acids. V lost 3 bases and J 6 bases, leaving 9 bases between the germline ends. CDR1 and CDR2 from the germline V gene are DFQATT and SNEGSKA (reference sequence). The CDR3 protein is CSARAAGNEQFF. CDR3 nucleotide sequence: TGCAGTGCTAGGGCAGCGGGCAATGAGCAGTTCTTC.

This clonotype occurred a few times. The chain is built from TRBV27 and TRBJ2-1, with 14 positions matching TRBD2. CDR1 is MNHEY, CDR2 SMNVEV, per germline (reference sequence). J gave up 9 bases and V 2 bases, and 9 bases lay outside the gene matches. This CDR3 has 17 amino acids. The CDR3 loop is CASSLGGLAGEFSEQFF. The CDR3 region has the DNA TGTGCCAGCAGTTTAGGGGGACTAGCGGGGGAGTTCAGTGAGCAGTTCTTC.

The chain combines TRBV5-4 with TRBJ2-5, with D tentatively TRBD1 or TRBD2 (5 bases each). This CDR3 is built from 16 residues. V dropped 0 bases and J dropped 1 base, with 13 bases sitting between them. Germline CDR1 and CDR2: SGHNT and YYREEE (reference sequence). The CDR3 DNA reads TGTGCCAGCAGCTTGGCGGGACGAGGGCTCCAAGAGACCCAGTACTTC. Translated, it gives CASSLAGRGLQETQYF. Full variable domain (remainder filled in from reference TRBV5-4 and TRBJ2-5): ETGVTQSPTHLIKTRGQQVTLRCSSQSGHNTVSWYQQALGQGPQFIFQYYREEENGRGNFPPRFSGLQFPNYSSELNVNALELDDSALYLCASSLAGRGLQETQYFGPGTRLLVL.

The V gene is TRBV5-1, the J gene TRBJ2-5; 7 nucleotides match TRBD1. The CDR3 runs 14 residues. The ends lost 4 bases at V and 4 bases at J; junction bases unmatched: 7. CDR1 and CDR2 (germline): SGHRS, YFSETQ. The CDR3 region is CASSLTGSVETQYF. CDR3 nucleotides: TGCGCCAGCAGCCTGACAGGGTCAGTAGAGACCCAGTACTTC.

This chain links TRBV20-1 with TRBJ2-1; D is unresolved. This CDR3 has 15 amino acids. Between the trimmed V and J ends, which lost 5 bases and 4 bases, there was a span of 18 bases. Germline CDR1 DFQATT, CDR2 SNEGSKA (reference sequence). The CDR3 protein is CSAAARENRYNEQFF. The CDR3 DNA sequence: TGCAGTGCTGCGGCACGAGAGAACCGGTACAATGAGCAGTTCTTC.

The chain joins TRBV7-2 to TRBJ2-1, with a possible D match to TRBD1 (5 bases). The CDR3 contains 17 residues. CDR1 and CDR2 (germline): SGHTA, FQGNSA. V dropped 2 bases and J dropped 0 bases, with 14 bases sitting between them. DNA of the CDR3: TGTGCCAGCAGCTTATTGTCGGGTCAGGGCTCCTACAATGAGCAGTTCTTC. Protein sequence: CASSLLSGQGSYNEQFF.

The V and J genes are TRBV4-1 and TRBJ2-5, with 9 bases that match TRBD1. Germline CDR1 MGHRA, CDR2 YSYEKL. After removal of 0 bases from V and 13 bases from J, the junction contained 15 bases not matched to a gene. There are 16 residues in the CDR3. CDR3: CASSQDLGQGQANGYF. The CDR3 DNA reads TGCGCCAGCAGCCAAGATCTGGGACAGGGTCAAGCGAACGGGTACTTC.